These T cell receptor beta chains were read from a single sample in a study of cytomegalovirus exposure and HLA in healthy donors. Assay used: immunoSEQ multiplex PCR; TCRdb lists only in-frame clones, some missing. The data contain approximately 140,000 clones, roughly 82% of them singletons. Sequencing was carried out using PBMCs. All receptors come from a boy between 10 and 17 years old in good health and CMV-seronegative. Each CDR3 is given with its conserved first and last residue. Fields, in order: J gene, D gene, V gene, CDR3 length, clone size, CDR3 DNA, CDR3 protein. D genes are given only for firm matches. For some rows the clone size is stated as once, few or many, or as a class when expanded; others skip it.

j_gene: TRBJ2-1
d_gene: .
v_gene: TRBV5-1
len: 15
abundance: .
CDR3nt: TGCGCCAGCAGCGGGGAGGCGGGAACCTACAATGAGCAGTTCTTC
CDR3aa: CASSGEAGTYNEQFF

j_gene: TRBJ2-7
d_gene: TRBD1
v_gene: TRBV6-5
len: 12
abundance: few
CDR3nt: TGTGCAGATACAGGGGAATGCTACGAGCAGTACTTC
CDR3aa: CADTGECYEQYF

j_gene: TRBJ1-1
d_gene: .
v_gene: TRBV30
len: 13
abundance: .
CDR3nt: TGTGCCTGGAGTGACGGTCTGAACACTGAAGCTTTCTTT
CDR3aa: CAWSDGLNTEAFF

j_gene: TRBJ2-7
d_gene: .
v_gene: TRBV6-5
len: 13
abundance: .
CDR3nt: TGTGCCACCAGGGACGGAGCGGCCTACGAGCAGTACTTC
CDR3aa: CATRDGAAYEQYF

j_gene: TRBJ1-4
d_gene: .
v_gene: TRBV21-1
len: 16
abundance: .
CDR3nt: TGTGCCAGCATCACCACCATCCAGACAGGGGGTTGGGGACTGTTTTTT
CDR3aa: CASITTIQTGGWGLFF

j_gene: TRBJ2-7
d_gene: TRBD2
v_gene: TRBV11-2
len: 13
abundance: few
CDR3nt: TGTGCCAGCAGCTGGAGCGGGAGCATCGAGCAGTACTTC
CDR3aa: CASSWSGSIEQYF

j_gene: TRBJ2-3
d_gene: TRBD1
v_gene: TRBV7-6
len: 15
abundance: few
CDR3nt: TGTGCCAGCAGCGCCCGGGACAGGGCTTCCGATACGCAGTATTTT
CDR3aa: CASSARDRASDTQYF

j_gene: TRBJ1-2
d_gene: .
v_gene: TRBV29-1
len: 11
abundance: .
CDR3nt: TGCAGCGTTGAAAGCCTGGCCTTGCAGGGCTTC
CDR3aa: CSVESLALQGF

j_gene: TRBJ1-1
d_gene: .
v_gene: TRBV4-2
len: 17
abundance: .
CDR3nt: TGTGCCAGCAGCCAAGACCCAACTCTGACAGAAACGACTGAAGCTTTCTTT
CDR3aa: CASSQDPTLTETTEAFF

j_gene: TRBJ1-1
d_gene: TRBD1
v_gene: TRBV2
len: 14
abundance: .
CDR3nt: TGTGCCAGCACCTGGGACAGGGGAAACACTGAAGCTTTCTTT
CDR3aa: CASTWDRGNTEAFF

j_gene: TRBJ1-2
d_gene: .
v_gene: TRBV27
len: 13
abundance: .
CDR3nt: TGTGCCAGCAGAGTTGCCTCAGGCTATGGCTACACCTTC
CDR3aa: CASRVASGYGYTF

j_gene: TRBJ2-5
d_gene: TRBD1
v_gene: TRBV5-1
len: 14
abundance: .
CDR3nt: TGCGCCAGCAGTACAGGGGGCTCAGGAGAGACCCAGTACTTC
CDR3aa: CASSTGGSGETQYF

j_gene: TRBJ1-4
d_gene: .
v_gene: TRBV5-5
len: 14
abundance: .
CDR3nt: TGTGCCAGCAGCTTGTACAGGGTCGGGGAAAAACTGTTTTTT
CDR3aa: CASSLYRVGEKLFF

j_gene: TRBJ2-1
d_gene: .
v_gene: TRBV19
len: 13
abundance: few
CDR3nt: TGTGCCCTTACCGGGGGGCCCTACAATGAGCAGTTCTTC
CDR3aa: CALTGGPYNEQFF

j_gene: TRBJ2-1
d_gene: TRBD1
v_gene: TRBV11-2
len: 14
abundance: .
CDR3nt: TGTGCCAGCAGCCCAAGGACAGGGTGGAATGAGCAGTTCTTC
CDR3aa: CASSPRTGWNEQFF

j_gene: TRBJ2-2
d_gene: TRBD2
v_gene: TRBV7-9
len: 15
abundance: .
CDR3nt: TGTGCCAGCAGCGCCAGCGGGAGGGGCACCGGGGAGCTGTTTTTT
CDR3aa: CASSASGRGTGELFF

j_gene: TRBJ1-1
d_gene: TRBD1
v_gene: TRBV5-4
len: 14
abundance: few
CDR3nt: TGTGCCAGCAGCGGAGGACAGGCTAACACTGAAGCTTTCTTT
CDR3aa: CASSGGQANTEAFF

j_gene: TRBJ2-1
d_gene: .
v_gene: TRBV30
len: 12
abundance: once
CDR3nt: TGTGCCTGGAGCGGGGGATTAGGTGAGCAGTTCTTC
CDR3aa: CAWSGGLGEQFF

j_gene: TRBJ1-3
d_gene: .
v_gene: TRBV7-9
len: 15
abundance: .
CDR3nt: TGTGCCAGCAGCTTAGGCGGCGCCTCTGGAAACACCATATATTTT
CDR3aa: CASSLGGASGNTIYF

j_gene: TRBJ2-2
d_gene: TRBD2
v_gene: TRBV11-3
len: 14
abundance: .
CDR3nt: TGTGCCAGCATGCCTAGCGGTAACACCGGGGAGCTGTTTTTT
CDR3aa: CASMPSGNTGELFF

j_gene: TRBJ2-5
d_gene: .
v_gene: TRBV15
len: 13
abundance: .
CDR3nt: TGTGCCACCAGCCGGAGCCCCCAAGAGACCCAGTACTTC
CDR3aa: CATSRSPQETQYF

j_gene: TRBJ2-5
d_gene: .
v_gene: TRBV19
len: 13
abundance: .
CDR3nt: TGTGCCAGTAGTATACGAGTGAGGGAGACCCAGTACTTC
CDR3aa: CASSIRVRETQYF

j_gene: TRBJ1-1
d_gene: .
v_gene: TRBV5-8
len: 13
abundance: once
CDR3nt: TGTGCCAGCAGCTTGTCGGGGGTAGCTGAAGCTTTCTTT
CDR3aa: CASSLSGVAEAFF

j_gene: TRBJ2-3
d_gene: .
v_gene: TRBV5-4
len: 15
abundance: .
CDR3nt: TGTGCCAGCAGTTCCCAGAGGGAGGCCACAGATACGCAGTATTTT
CDR3aa: CASSSQREATDTQYF

j_gene: TRBJ2-3
d_gene: .
v_gene: TRBV4-1
len: 13
abundance: .
CDR3nt: TGCGCCAGCAGCCAAGTCTCCACAGATACGCAGTATTTT
CDR3aa: CASSQVSTDTQYF

j_gene: TRBJ1-5
d_gene: TRBD1
v_gene: TRBV29-1
len: 15
abundance: .
CDR3nt: TGCAGCGTTGGTTATGGGACAGGACCAAATCAGCCCCAGCATTTT
CDR3aa: CSVGYGTGPNQPQHF

j_gene: TRBJ2-7
d_gene: TRBD2
v_gene: TRBV11-2
len: 12
abundance: .
CDR3nt: TGTGCCAGCAACTGGGAGGGGTACGAGCAGTACTTC
CDR3aa: CASNWEGYEQYF

j_gene: TRBJ2-7
d_gene: TRBD2
v_gene: TRBV7-2
len: 14
abundance: few
CDR3nt: TGTGCCAGCAGCCTCGGGGGGGGACCCTACGAGCAGTACTTC
CDR3aa: CASSLGGGPYEQYF

j_gene: TRBJ2-2
d_gene: TRBD2
v_gene: TRBV7-9
len: 16
abundance: .
CDR3nt: TGTGCCAGCAGCGCAGCGAGCGGGAGTAGCACCGGGGAGCTGTTTTTT
CDR3aa: CASSAASGSSTGELFF

j_gene: TRBJ2-5
d_gene: .
v_gene: TRBV11-2
len: 15
abundance: .
CDR3nt: TGTGCCAGCAGCTCCCGCACGGGTAGCCAAGAGACCCAGTACTTC
CDR3aa: CASSSRTGSQETQYF

j_gene: TRBJ1-1
d_gene: .
v_gene: TRBV5-5
len: 14
abundance: .
CDR3nt: TGTGCCAGCAGCGAGAGAATTTCGAACACTGAAGCTTTCTTT
CDR3aa: CASSERISNTEAFF

j_gene: TRBJ2-1
d_gene: .
v_gene: TRBV14
len: 13
abundance: .
CDR3nt: TGTGCCAGCAGCCAAAGGGAGGACAATGAGCAGTTCTTC
CDR3aa: CASSQREDNEQFF

j_gene: TRBJ1-2
d_gene: TRBD1
v_gene: TRBV25-1
len: 14
abundance: few
CDR3nt: TGTGCCAGCAGTTATGGACAGGGAAACTATGGCTACACCTTC
CDR3aa: CASSYGQGNYGYTF

j_gene: TRBJ2-1
d_gene: TRBD2
v_gene: TRBV11-3
len: 20
abundance: .
CDR3nt: TGTGCCAGCAGCTCCCAAGCTATAGGAGTAGCGGGGCCTCGAGGGAATGAGCAGTTCTTC
CDR3aa: CASSSQAIGVAGPRGNEQFF

j_gene: TRBJ1-2
d_gene: TRBD1
v_gene: TRBV6-1
len: 15
abundance: .
CDR3nt: TGTGCCAGCAGTGTTGGGACAGGGGGTAACTATGGCTACACCTTC
CDR3aa: CASSVGTGGNYGYTF

j_gene: TRBJ1-4
d_gene: .
v_gene: TRBV19
len: 14
abundance: few
CDR3nt: TGTGCCAGTAGAGGGGCAGGCTCCGGTGAAAAACTGTTTTTT
CDR3aa: CASRGAGSGEKLFF

j_gene: TRBJ1-5
d_gene: .
v_gene: TRBV6-5
len: 13
abundance: .
CDR3nt: TGTGCCAGCAGTTACCGCGGGGGTCAGCCCCAGCATTTT
CDR3aa: CASSYRGGQPQHF

j_gene: TRBJ1-2
d_gene: .
v_gene: TRBV5-8
len: 13
abundance: .
CDR3nt: TGTGCCAGCAGCTCGGACAAACCCTATGGCTACACCTTC
CDR3aa: CASSSDKPYGYTF

j_gene: TRBJ2-5
d_gene: .
v_gene: TRBV5-1
len: 16
abundance: .
CDR3nt: TGCGCCAGCAGCTTGGACCGAGCAGGCGGAGGGGAGACCCAGTACTTC
CDR3aa: CASSLDRAGGGETQYF

j_gene: TRBJ2-2
d_gene: .
v_gene: TRBV6-5
len: 13
abundance: .
CDR3nt: TGTGCCAGCAGAAGACAGCCAACCGGGGAGCTGTTTTTT
CDR3aa: CASRRQPTGELFF

j_gene: TRBJ2-6
d_gene: .
v_gene: TRBV5-1
len: 16
abundance: .
CDR3nt: TGCGCCAGCAGCCCGCTGACAAGCTCTGGGGCCAACGTCCTGACTTTC
CDR3aa: CASSPLTSSGANVLTF

j_gene: TRBJ1-2
d_gene: .
v_gene: TRBV5-4
len: 13
abundance: .
CDR3nt: TGTGCCAGCAGCTTGGAGGGGGGGAATGGCTACACCTTC
CDR3aa: CASSLEGGNGYTF

j_gene: TRBJ1-1
d_gene: .
v_gene: TRBV4-2
len: 14
abundance: few
CDR3nt: TGTGCCAGCAGCCAAGATAGGGGGAACACTGAAGCTTTCTTT
CDR3aa: CASSQDRGNTEAFF